This TCR beta chain was sequenced during a study of HIV-infected children after antiretroviral therapy interruption. As for the study in general: Most participating children were previously exposed to EBV and CMV.

Unique molecular identifiers were included in an RNA-based 3' RACE TCR library. Using its own MiXCR run on the 3' RACE reads, TCRdb lists one record per CDR3 protein. The sample has tens of thousands of distinct CDR3 sequences; around 7% are singletons. Germline lookup yields CDR1 SGHRS and CDR2 YFSETQ. This CDR3 region has 16 residues. Trimming pared 4 bases from V and 0 bases from J, leaving 15 bases between. Study results and caveats: Naive CD4+ Gini coefficient rose by interruption end, suggesting clonal expansion.

The sample holds many counts of this clonotype. Antigen specificity is unknown. Treatment specified: PENTA 11 planned treatment interruption arm or continuous ART arm. Participants had taken at least three-drug ART for at least 24 weeks. From thawed PBMCs, naive CD4+ CD45RA+ CD45RO- T cells were sorted. Sequencing used CD45RA+ CD4+ T cells from PBMCs, pooled from several time points, obtained from a donor given antiretroviral therapy, either interrupted or continuous. Subset given: naive CD4+ CD45RA+ CD45RO- T cells. The V and J genes are TRBV5-1 and TRBJ2-3; D is possibly TRBD1 or TRBD2 (5 bases each). This TCR was sampled from a pool of human donors with HIV. Here the CDR3 DNA reads TGCGCCAGCAGCACGAGACCGGGACGCAGCACAGATACGCAGTATTTT. Translating gives CASSTRPGRSTDTQYF.